This TCR beta chain was sequenced during a study of molecular identifiers for immune sequencing clone quantification. This clonotype was seen many times. The CDR3 has 13 residues. Germline values: CDR1 MNHNS, CDR2 SASEGT. Deletions cut 4 bases from V and 2 bases from J, with 9 bases between. Library preparation followed earlier protocols using designated TCR primers. One entry per CDR3 protein results from TCRdb running MiXCR on the PCR reads. In the table there are just over 95,000 distinct CDR3 sequences, 20% to 25% of which are singletons. Material: naive CD8+ T cells from blood, with Jurkat cell RNA spiked in. Noted subset: FACS-sorted CD8+CD4-CCR7+CD45RA+ naive T cells. This sequence was found in a human donor in good health. Some libraries in this study had Jurkat cell RNA spiked in. The chain couples TRBV6-1 to TRBJ2-7; D remains ambiguous. The chain's CDR3 is CASSAQVAYEQYF. The CDR3 DNA is TGTGCCAGCAGTGCGCAGGTGGCCTACGAGCAGTACTTC.